Below are 27 T cell receptor beta chains sequenced from a single sample in a study of post-analysis software for immune sequencing data. Notes on the study in general: When patients were compared with controls, a handful of TRBV segments were more frequent, TRBV5-6, TRBV5-1 and TRBV20-1 among them.

The TCR beta cDNA libraries carried unique molecular identifiers. TCRdb redid the calling of the PCR reads with MiXCR, one entry per CDR3 protein. Counted here are approximately 730,000 distinct CDR3 sequences, 30% occurring once; the ten biggest clones make up around 0.6%. These TCRs' antigens remain unknown. The sequencing input was blood. These receptors all stem from a girl under 18 with multiple sclerosis.

This clonotype showed up just a few times. The chain links TRBV3-1 to TRBJ1-6; D uncertain. Trimming took off 4 bases at V and 8 bases at J, with 12 bases between the two ends. CDR1 is LGHDT, CDR2 YNNKEL, per germline (reference sequence). The CDR3 is 14 residues long. The CDR3 DNA is TGTGCCAGCAGCCGGACTGCAAGGGATTCACCCCTCCACTTT. Translation gives CASSRTARDSPLHF.

The CDR3 DNA reads TGTGCCAGCAGTGATAGACACGACTACGAGCAGTACTTC. Encoded protein: CASSDRHDYEQYF. The rearrangement joins TRBV7-9 to TRBJ2-5, with D uncertain. The J call is in doubt because the DNA end fits TRBJ2-7 better. The CDR3 consists of 13 residues. Germline values: CDR1 SEHNR, CDR2 FQNEAQ (reference sequence).

V is TRBV6-2 or TRBV6-3 and J is TRBJ2-1, with 8 bases matching TRBD1. Germline loops: CDR1 MNHEY, CDR2 SVGEGT. The CDR3 is made up of 17 amino acids. V lost 6 bases, J lost 4 bases, and 14 bases stayed unmatched. In DNA, the CDR3 is TGTGCCAGCAGCGGGGCCCGGACAGGGAAGATTTACAATGAGCAGTTCTTC. The encoded protein is CASSGARTGKIYNEQFF.

The chain couples TRBV5-1 to TRBJ2-3, with D unresolved. Looked up from germline, CDR1 is SGHRS and CDR2 is YFSETQ. The germline V and J ends were trimmed by 6 bases and 6 bases, with 8 bases remaining between them. The CDR3 runs to 11 residues. In DNA form, the CDR3 reads TGCGCCAGCAAGGTCCGGGATACGCAGTATTTT. This encodes CASKVRDTQYF.

The chain employs TRBV11-2 and TRBJ1-4, with 7 positions matching TRBD1. The trim removed 5 bases at V and 2 bases at J, leaving 8 bases unmatched. Germline CDR1 SGHAT, CDR2 FQNNGV. The CDR3 runs to 16 residues. As DNA, the CDR3 is TGTGCCAGCAGCCTCGAGGGGGCGCGTACTAATGAAAAACTGTTTTTT. It codes for CASSLEGARTNEKLFF.

This clonotype was counted a single time. CDR3 region: CASSWTGGGTEAFF. CDR3 sequence (DNA): TGTGCCAGCAGTTGGACGGGAGGGGGCACTGAAGCTTTCTTT. The rearrangement joins TRBV12-3 or TRBV12-4 to TRBJ1-1, with a possible D match to TRBD1 (6 bases). Trimming pared 4 bases from V and 4 bases from J, leaving 13 bases between. The CDR3 runs 14 residues.

This clonotype was counted only a few times. The chain is built from TRBV7-9 and TRBJ2-6; D is ambiguous. V lost 11 bases to trimming and J lost 4 bases, with 9 bases between them. This CDR3 has 12 residues. CDR1 and CDR2 (germline): SEHNR, FQNEAQ (reference sequence). The DNA of the CDR3 is TGTGCCTCCCAGGCCGGGGCCAACGTCCTGACTTTC. It yields the protein CASQAGANVLTF.

This chain uses TRBV27 with TRBJ2-5; maybe TRBD1 (6 bases). Germline V CDR1 and CDR2: MNHEY, SMNVEV (reference sequence). Trimming took 6 bases from V and 4 from J, leaving 15 bases between them. This CDR3 has 14 amino acids. Written as DNA, the CDR3 is TGTGCCAGCAGAATAAGTGGACAGAGAGAGACCCAGTACTTC. It translates to CASRISGQRETQYF.

In this sample, this clonotype turned up many times. The V and J genes are TRBV7-2 and TRBJ2-5; D uncertain. The CDR3 has 11 amino acids. Trimming removed 5 bases from V and 5 bases from J, with 6 bases in between. Germline lookup yields CDR1 SGHTA and CDR2 FQGNSA. This chain's CDR3 is CASSPSETQYF. In nucleotides, the CDR3 is TGTGCCAGCAGCCCCTCGGAGACCCAGTACTTC.

This clonotype turned up a few times. The chain recombines TRBV3-1 with TRBJ2-5; D is perhaps TRBD2 (5 bases). V was pared by 0 bases and J by 1 base, with 12 bases between. Germline CDR1 is LGHDT and CDR2 is YNNKEL (reference sequence). CDR3 length equals 16 residues. The DNA for the CDR3 is TGTGCCAGCAGCCAAGATCTGGCAAGCGGCCAAGAGACCCAGTACTTC. It codes for CASSQDLASGQETQYF.

V is TRBV7-2 and J is TRBJ1-5; D is possibly TRBD1 (5 bases). The CDR3 extends over 15 amino acids. Deletions cut 0 bases from V and 6 bases from J, with 12 bases between. Germline CDR1 reads SGHTA; CDR2 reads FQGNSA. The CDR3 here is CASSLAAGEAQPQHF. The DNA of the CDR3 is TGTGCCAGCAGCTTAGCTGCGGGGGAGGCTCAGCCCCAGCATTTT. Supplemented by reference TRBV7-2 and TRBJ1-5, the full variable domain reads GAGVSQSPSNKVTEKGKDVELRCDPISGHTALYWYRQSLGQGLEFLIYFQGNSAPDKSGLPSDRFSAERTGGSVSTLTIQRTQQEDSAVYLCASSLAAGEAQPQHFGDGTRLSIL.

This clonotype has just a few counts. J is TRBJ2-2 and V is TRBV12-3 or TRBV12-4, with TRBD1 matching over 10 bases. The CDR3 consists of 19 residues. The V segment lost 7 bases and the J segment 2 bases; nucleotides outside the gene matches: 16. The CDR3 nucleotides read TGTGCCAGCAAATTAAACCCGGGACAGGGGATGCTCAACACCGGGGAGCTGTTTTTT. It specifies CASKLNPGQGMLNTGELFF.

This clonotype has more than one count but fewer than ten. The chain combines TRBV20-1 with TRBJ1-2; tentative D call: TRBD1 (6 bases). Germline V gives CDR1 DFQATT, CDR2 SNEGSKA (reference sequence). This CDR3 has 12 residues. The CDR3 DNA is TGCAGCGTCACAGGGTTTAGGTATGGCTACACCTTC. This translates into CSVTGFRYGYTF.

The chain combines TRBV7-9 with TRBJ2-7; no clear D. Germline values: CDR1 SEHNR, CDR2 FQNEAQ (reference sequence). The CDR3 sequence is 14 residues long. The V and J ends lost 5 bases and 5 bases respectively, with 16 bases between them. CDR3: CASSPPRAFDEQYF. CDR3 coding DNA: TGTGCCAGCAGCCCCCCCCGGGCATTCGACGAGCAGTACTTC.

At least ten counts were recorded for this clonotype. This chain uses TRBV20-1 with TRBJ2-3; 10 positions agree with TRBD2. The CDR3 is 14 residues long. Germline assignment: CDR1 DFQATT and CDR2 SNEGSKA (reference sequence). This chain's CDR3 is CSGKRGGSTDTQYF. CDR3 in DNA: TGCAGCGGGAAGCGGGGGGGTTCGACAGATACGCAGTATTTT.

This clonotype was detected only a few times. V gene TRBV20-1 combines with J gene TRBJ1-2; possible D gene TRBD1, 6 bases. CDR3 size: 14 residues. Germline-derived CDR1 and CDR2 are DFQATT and SNEGSKA (reference sequence). V dropped 6 bases and J dropped 7 bases, with 21 bases sitting between them. CDR3 bases: TGCAGTGCCCGCCCAAGTCCTGGAGGGGGTGGCTACACCTTC. Amino acids: CSARPSPGGGGYTF.

There are a few counts of this clonotype. This chain connects TRBV5-1 to TRBJ2-1, with 7 bases matching TRBD2. Trimming cost V 4 bases and J 4 bases; bases outside gene matches: 14. Germline-derived CDR1 and CDR2 are SGHRS and YFSETQ. The CDR3 has 17 amino acids. Here the CDR3 DNA reads TGCGCCAGCAGCCCTACAATGTTACGGGAGGCTTACAATGAGCAGTTCTTC. It codes for CASSPTMLREAYNEQFF.

The sample holds many counts of this clonotype. V usage is TRBV12-3 or TRBV12-4 and J usage is TRBJ2-1, with 10 bases identical to TRBD1. The CDR3 has 15 amino acids. Trimming at V came to 5 bases and at J to 8 bases, leaving 9 bases not matched to a gene. This chain's CDR3 is CASSRPGQGRDEQFF. CDR3 sequence (DNA): TGTGCCAGCAGTCGACCGGGACAGGGGAGGGATGAGCAGTTCTTC.

The V gene is TRBV6-6, the J gene TRBJ1-6; D may be TRBD1 (5 bases). Between the trimmed V and J ends, which lost 5 bases and 7 bases, there was a span of 9 bases. The CDR3 spans 13 residues. Germline V gene data show CDR1 as MNHNY and CDR2 as SVGAGI (reference sequence). CDR3 region: CASSPGLNSPLHF. CDR3 nucleotide sequence: TGTGCCAGCAGTCCGGGGCTCAATTCACCCCTCCACTTT.

This clonotype was seen only a few times. V and J are TRBV12-3 or TRBV12-4 and TRBJ2-7; D might be TRBD2 (6 bases). V was cut by 6 bases and J by 7 bases, with 19 bases left in between. This CDR3 is 14 amino acids long. The CDR3 DNA reads as TGTGCCAGCAGCCAACTACGGGGGTTTGGGGAGCAGTACTTC. The encoded protein is CASSQLRGFGEQYF.

This rearrangement joins TRBV12-3 or TRBV12-4 to TRBJ1-3; unclear D gene. The length of the CDR3 is 13 residues. Deletions cut 3 bases from V and 0 bases from J, with 3 bases between. CDR3 sequence reads: CASSFNSGNTIYF. The CDR3, as DNA: TGTGCCAGCAGTTTTAACTCTGGAAACACCATATATTTT.

CDR3: CASSTAGSYEQYF. CDR3 sequence (DNA): TGTGCCAGTAGTACCGCCGGGTCCTACGAGCAGTACTTC. The chain combines TRBV19 with TRBJ2-7, with no clear D. V lost 4 bases, J lost 1 base, and 8 bases lay in between. Germline-derived CDR1 and CDR2 are LNHDA and SQIVND (reference sequence). CDR3 size: 13 residues. Full variable domain (outside the CDR3, taken from reference TRBV19 and TRBJ2-7): DGGITQSPKYLFRKEGQNVTLSCEQNLNHDAMYWYRQDPGQGLRLIYYSQIVNDFQKGDIAEGYSVSREKKESFPLTVTSAQKNPTAFYLCASSTAGSYEQYFGPGTRLTVT.

This clonotype was counted many times. The chain has TRBV29-1 and TRBJ1-2; D is undetermined. V dropped 2 bases and J dropped 4 bases, with 8 bases sitting between them. CDR1 and CDR2 from the germline V gene are SQVTM and ANQGSEA. This CDR3 comprises 12 residues. CDR3 protein: CSVEFASYGYTF. In DNA form, the CDR3 reads TGCAGCGTTGAATTCGCTTCCTATGGCTACACCTTC.

This clonotype has more than one count but fewer than ten. J is TRBJ2-3 and V is TRBV7-9; TRBD1 matches at 8 bases. Losses at the gene ends were 5 bases for V and 6 bases for J; bases not matched to a gene: 16. Germline CDR1 is SEHNR and CDR2 is FQNEAQ (reference sequence). The CDR3 has 17 residues. The CDR3 coding sequence is TGTGCCAGCAGCATGACAGGGGCGACCCGTGTGGGCGATACGCAGTATTTT. This translates into CASSMTGATRVGDTQYF.

This clonotype was picked up one time. The chain combines TRBV5-6 with TRBJ2-7; D tentatively fits TRBD1 or TRBD2 (5 bases each). V was shortened by 4 bases and J by 3 bases, with 20 bases between the two germline ends. The CDR3 length is 16 residues. From germline, CDR1 is SGHDT and CDR2 YYEEEE. This chain's CDR3 is CASSPGRPSGLYEQYF. CDR3 coding DNA: TGTGCCAGCAGCCCCGGTCGTCCGTCGGGGCTCTACGAGCAGTACTTC.

The CDR3 coding sequence is TGTGCCAGCAGAGGACTCGGTGCCACCGGGGAGCTGTTTTTT. Protein: CASRGLGATGELFF. The chain uses TRBV14 and TRBJ2-2, with D possibly being TRBD2 (5 bases). The length of the CDR3 is 14 residues. Germline V gives CDR1 SGHDN, CDR2 FVKESK. Trimming left V 6 bases short and J 4 bases short, with 12 bases between.

The chain joins TRBV5-1 to TRBJ2-7; 10 nucleotides agree with TRBD1. This CDR3 has 18 amino acids. The V gene's germline CDR1 is SGHRS and CDR2 YFSETQ. With 0 bases clipped from V and 2 bases from J, the junction kept 11 bases outside the gene matches. The CDR3 DNA reads TGCGCCAGCAGCTTGGCCTGGGACAGGGGAAGTTTAGCCTACGAGCAGTACTTC. Translation: CASSLAWDRGSLAYEQYF.